This T cell receptor (beta chain) was sequenced for a study of blood T cell repertoires in COVID-19 (TCRdb year 2020). Study-wide context: Samples covering the acute and convalescent phases of COVID-19 were provided by collaborators in the United States, Italy and Spain. Where available, HLA class I and class II types were obtained from metadata supplied by the sample provider rather than from assay-based typing. Samples were obtained from the ongoing ImmuneRACE study (first 160 participants) and from some 1,300 subjects provided by 6 global collaborators. The material from the prospective study consisted of cDNA or gDNA derived from T cells, B-cell-depleted T cells, or PBMCs. The dataset comprised deeply sampled blood TCRbeta repertoires from subjects exposed to, actively infected with, or recovered from COVID-19. Nearly every sample came with metadata listing a de-identified subject ID, COVID-19 status, age in years and sex. A freely available public database, intended as a resource for researchers studying the immune response to SARS-CoV-2, is where the repertoires were released.

Regarding this clone: The target of this receptor is not known. No per-base quality is available; no much larger clone lies one base away.

One collaborating source in Seattle enrolled patients while the patients were actively infected and followed the patients over time throughout the course of disease. Each collaborating institution followed its own protocols to collect whole blood in K2EDTA tubes. Collaborator samples were shipped for TCRbeta analysis as frozen whole blood, isolated PBMCs, or DNA extracted from either sample type. Study-wide conclusions, independent of this receptor: The amount of clinical and demographic metadata varied by source and participant and was provided uncurated.

V trim: 2 bases; J trim: 0 bases; unmatched bases: 14. From cysteine to phenylalanine, the CDR3 is 19 amino acids long. The entry retains the CDR3 DNA only, 57 bases that are in frame from base 1. From the germline V gene, CDR1 is SGDLS and CDR2 is YYNGEE. The immunoSEQ Assay, a bias-controlled multiplex PCR, was used to amplify TCRbeta CDR3 regions from genomic DNA. In the source study's methods: Within the assay, amplification of reference gene primers was used to estimate how many nucleated cells each sample contained. To quantify the absolute abundance of each unique TCRbeta CDR3 rearrangement, sequence reads were collapsed and filtered. For each sample, productive Simpson clonality was calculated by taking the square root of Simpson's diversity index across productive rearrangements. TCRdb took over this immuneACCESS table, retaining in-frame rearrangements with V and J assigned. Such tables are incomplete; in checked studies, under half of the missing clones stem from an unresolved V gene, and the remainder is unexplained. The V and J calls and clone size are taken from that table; D and trimming were inferred from the DNA. This sample has fewer than 350,000 clones in its table, and 87% of those were observed once. Jointly, the top ten make up 7.5% to 10% of the sample.

The material sequenced was peripheral blood. The rearranged segments are TRBV9 and TRBJ2-1; a stretch of 7 junction bases matches TRBD2. The receptor's source is a young man with COVID-19, enrolled during active disease. The CDR3 loop reads CASSVRDYTLPSSYNEQFF. The DNA sequence is as follows: TGTGCCAGCAGCGTCCGGGACTATACCCTGCCGAGCTCCTACAATGAGCAGTTCTTC.